This T cell receptor beta chain is drawn from a study of cytomegalovirus exposure and HLA in healthy donors. CDR3 length: 16 residues. The V end was cut by 4 bases, the J end by 2 bases, with 17 bases between. Germline V gives CDR1 LGHNT, CDR2 FRNRAP. This clone has a handful of counts. Antigen unknown. Study-level points and caveats: It was in a later analysis that TCR association rates were seen to vary by HLA locus, highest for DRB1 and lowest for HLA-C. HLA allele associations emerged for around 15,000 TCR beta sequences in a later analysis, at 0.05 false discovery rate.

In the PCR, 60 Vbeta and 13 Jbeta primers were used. Repertoires were generated with immunoSEQ multiplex PCR, while TCRdb's copy carries only in-frame clones and drops some. Of roughly 120,000 clones listed, around 77% are singletons. Sequenced material: PBMCs. This receptor was taken from a woman aged 25 to 45 in good health and CMV-seropositive. This chain links TRBV12-5 with TRBJ1-2; tentative D call: TRBD1 (5 bases). The CDR3 nucleotides read TGTGCTAGTGGTTCCACCTACGAAGACAGAAACTATGGCTACACCTTC. It specifies CASGSTYEDRNYGYTF. The full variable domain, in which reference TRBV12-5 and TRBJ1-2 provide the parts outside the CDR3, is DARVTQTPRHKVTEMGQEVTMRCQPILGHNTVFWYRQTMMQGLELLAYFRNRAPLDDSGMPKDRFSAEMPDATLATLKIQPSEPRDSAVYFCASGSTYEDRNYGYTFGSGTRLTVV.